These 32 T cell receptor beta chains were all obtained from the same sample, sequenced in a study of T cell changes during pregnancy in multiple sclerosis. The protocol was immunoSEQ multiplex PCR, while the TCRdb copy is restricted to in-frame clones and leaves out a portion. The table lists around 70,000 clones, approximately 90% of them singletons. The specimen was peripheral blood, collected in the third trimester of pregnancy. These receptors were obtained from a female donor with multiple sclerosis, enrolled in a pregnancy study.

The rearrangement joins TRBV7-9 to TRBJ1-4; no clear D gene. The CDR3 consists of 15 residues. Deletions cut 2 bases from V and 5 bases from J, with 12 bases between. Germline V gene sequence: CDR1 SEHNR, CDR2 FQNEAQ (reference sequence). The CDR3 DNA sequence: TGTGCCAGCAGCTTACTAGGAAACCTGAATGAAAAACTGTTTTTT. Its translation: CASSLLGNLNEKLFF.

The V gene is TRBV4-3, the J gene TRBJ1-5; D is possibly TRBD1 (5 bases). Trimming cost V 0 bases and J 9 bases, with 12 bases left between them. From germline, CDR1 is LGHNA and CDR2 YSLEER. This CDR3 is 14 amino acids long. The CDR3 DNA follows: TGCGCCAGCAGCCAAGATCGGGGGTATCTGCCCCAGCATTTT. Translation: CASSQDRGYLPQHF.

The V gene is TRBV19, the J gene TRBJ2-1, with 7 bases that match TRBD1. The CDR3 spans 17 residues. The V segment lost 1 base and the J segment 2 bases; nucleotides outside the gene matches: 8. The germline V gene encodes CDR1 LNHDA and CDR2 SQIVND (reference sequence). The chain's CDR3 is CASSIALPGQAYNEQFF. Written as DNA, the CDR3 is TGTGCCAGTAGTATAGCCCTCCCAGGACAGGCCTACAATGAGCAGTTCTTC. Supplemented by reference TRBV19 and TRBJ2-1, the full variable domain reads DGGITQSPKYLFRKEGQNVTLSCEQNLNHDAMYWYRQDPGQGLRLIYYSQIVNDFQKGDIAEGYSVSREKKESFPLTVTSAQKNPTAFYLCASSIALPGQAYNEQFFGPGTRLTVL.

The chain employs TRBV9 and TRBJ1-3, with D perhaps TRBD1 (6 bases). This CDR3 contains 15 residues. V lost 2 bases and J lost 1, with 10 bases in between. The germline V gene has CDR1 SGDLS and CDR2 YYNGEE. CDR3 protein: CASSVNRVSGNTIYF. Here the CDR3 DNA reads TGTGCCAGCAGCGTTAACAGGGTTTCTGGAAACACCATATATTTT.

This chain uses TRBV6-5 with TRBJ2-1, with TRBD1 identical over 8 bases. This CDR3 region has 13 residues. CDR1 MNHEY and CDR2 SVGAGI come from the germline V gene. Trimming at V came to 6 bases and at J to 3 bases, leaving 1 base not matched to a gene. CDR3 in amino acids: CASRQGDYNEQFF. The CDR3 DNA follows: TGTGCCAGCAGACAGGGGGACTACAATGAGCAGTTCTTC.

The V and J genes are TRBV4-3 and TRBJ1-1; D possibly corresponds to TRBD1 (5 bases). Germline CDR1 LGHNA, CDR2 YSLEER. This CDR3 is 12 amino acids long. V was trimmed by 4 bases and J by 7 bases, leaving 10 bases between them. The CDR3 here is CASSRFGGEAFF. For the CDR3, the DNA is TGCGCCAGCAGCCGGTTCGGGGGTGAAGCTTTCTTT.

This chain links TRBV28 with TRBJ2-3, with TRBD2 identical over 11 bases. CDR3 length equals 17 residues. Germline CDR1 MDHEN, CDR2 SYDVKM. V lost 6 bases and J lost 7; bases outside the gene matches: 15. CDR3 sequence (DNA): TGTGCCAGCAGCGCTGAACCGACTAGCGGGGCAGAGTATACGCAGTATTTT. Translated, it gives CASSAEPTSGAEYTQYF.

The CDR3 nucleotides are TGTGCCTGGAGTGTAGGGACAGGGGCCTACAATGAGCAGTTCTTC. Translating it yields CAWSVGTGAYNEQFF. J is TRBJ2-1 and V is TRBV30; 10 positions agree with TRBD1. The CDR3 covers 15 residues. J was trimmed by 2 bases and V by 0 bases; bases with no gene match: 1. The germline V gene encodes CDR1 GTSNPN and CDR2 SVGIG (reference sequence).

The chain is built from TRBV5-1 and TRBJ2-7, with TRBD1 as a possible D gene (5 bases). Trimming took 4 bases from V and 9 from J, leaving 17 bases between them. The CDR3 spans 13 residues. The germline V gene has CDR1 SGHRS and CDR2 YFSETQ. CDR3 sequence (DNA): TGCGCCAGCAGCCTGAAGTCTGGGGCCCTGCAGTACTTC. Its protein product is CASSLKSGALQYF.

The CDR3 loop is CASSPGTVEEKLFF. The CDR3 nucleotides read TGTGCCAGCAGCCCCGGGACAGTTGAGGAAAAACTGTTTTTT. The chain links TRBV5-6 to TRBJ1-4; TRBD1 matches 7 bases. The CDR3 consists of 14 residues. With V trimmed by 4 bases and J by 8 bases, 8 bases remained unmatched. The germline CDR1 and CDR2 sequences are SGHDT and YYEEEE.

The V gene is TRBV9, the J gene TRBJ1-1; D gene uncertain. Trimming took off 4 bases at V and 6 bases at J, with 16 bases between the two ends. The germline CDR1 and CDR2 sequences are SGDLS and YYNGEE. CDR3 length: 14 residues. The CDR3 bases are TGTGCCAGCAGCAACATCTCAGGATCCCCTGAAGCTTTCTTT. This translates into CASSNISGSPEAFF.

A single count supports this clone. The V and J genes are TRBV4-1 and TRBJ1-2; 7 bases are shared with TRBD1. The V gene end was trimmed by 2 bases and the J gene end by 4 bases; junction bases not matched to a gene: 4. Germline V CDR1 and CDR2: MGHRA, YSYEKL. This CDR3 has 14 residues. The DNA for the CDR3 is TGCGCCAGCAGCCAACCCGGGACAGCCTATGGCTACACCTTC. It translates to CASSQPGTAYGYTF.

This CDR3 reads CASSSGTGGDGYTF. The CDR3 nucleotides read TGCGCCAGCAGCTCCGGGACAGGGGGGGATGGCTACACCTTC. This sequence joins TRBV5-1 and TRBJ1-2, with TRBD1 identical over 11 bases. J gave up 6 bases and V 3 bases, and 4 bases lay outside the gene matches. The germline CDR1 and CDR2 sequences are SGHRS and YFSETQ. The CDR3 covers 14 residues.

The rearrangement uses TRBV9 and TRBJ2-5, with a weak D call TRBD2 (6 bases). The CDR3 totals 14 residues. V was trimmed by 0 bases and J by 5 bases, leaving 11 bases between them. From germline, CDR1 is SGDLS and CDR2 YYNGEE. The CDR3 loop is CASSVGASDETQYF. CDR3 DNA: TGTGCCAGCAGCGTAGGGGCTAGCGATGAGACCCAGTACTTC.

The chain employs TRBV2 and TRBJ2-5, with D perhaps matching TRBD2 (6 bases). With 5 bases removed from V and 10 bases from J, the gap between germline ends came to 14 bases. Per the germline V gene, CDR1 is SNHLY and CDR2 is FYNNEI. This CDR3 is built from 12 residues. The CDR3 reads CASSLSSGHQYF. The CDR3 nucleotides are TGTGCCAGCAGTCTATCAAGCGGGCACCAGTACTTC.

The chain couples TRBV7-8 to TRBJ2-7, with TRBD2 matching over 12 bases. Looked up from germline, CDR1 is SGHVS and CDR2 is FQNEAQ. After removal of 3 bases from V and 2 bases from J, the junction contained 5 bases not matched to a gene. The CDR3 consists of 16 residues. The CDR3 nucleotides are TGTGCCAGCAGCTTGGAGACTAGCGGGGGACCCTACGAGCAGTACTTC. Its translation is CASSLETSGGPYEQYF.

This chain links TRBV7-2 with TRBJ2-7; no reliable D call. The V gene lost 2 bases and the J gene lost 3 bases, with 5 bases spanning the gap. The CDR3 loop spans 12 amino acids. CDR1 is SGHTA and CDR2 is FQGNSA in the germline V gene. The CDR3 spells CASSLSNYEQYF. The CDR3 coding sequence is TGTGCCAGCAGCTTAAGCAACTACGAGCAGTACTTC.

The chain couples TRBV25-1 to TRBJ2-7; 9 bases align to TRBD1. V trimming: 10 bases; J trimming: 3 bases; junction bases outside the gene matches: 7. Germline CDR1 reads MGHDK; CDR2 reads SYGVNS. The CDR3 length is 13 residues. This CDR3 reads CATYDRGGYEQYF. The CDR3 DNA is TGTGCCACCTACGACAGGGGGGGCTACGAGCAGTACTTC.

The chain employs TRBV18 and TRBJ1-6; TRBD1 is a possible D gene (5 bases). V shed 4 bases and J shed 8 bases, with 15 bases lying between them. Germline V gene sequence: CDR1 KGHSH, CDR2 LQKENI. The CDR3 sequence is 15 residues long. CDR3 sequence reads: CASSLGGQGDSPLHF. The CDR3 nucleotides read TGTGCCAGCTCACTAGGCGGCCAGGGCGATTCACCCCTCCACTTT.

The chain carries TRBV18 and TRBJ1-1, with D perhaps TRBD1 (6 bases). CDR3 length equals 14 residues. Germline V gene lookup returns CDR1 KGHSH and CDR2 LQKENI. V dropped 2 bases and J dropped 3 bases, with 10 bases sitting between them. CDR3 loop: CASSPGQWDTEAFF. In DNA form, the CDR3 reads TGTGCCAGCTCACCAGGACAGTGGGACACTGAAGCTTTCTTT.

V and J are TRBV6-6 and TRBJ1-6, with 9 nucleotides matching TRBD1. Unmatched junction bases numbered 8, after V lost 6 bases and J lost 11 bases. CDR1 is MNHNY, CDR2 SVGAGI, per germline (reference sequence). This CDR3 spans 14 amino acids. CDR3 region: CASRGGTGLAPLHF. CDR3 nucleotide sequence: TGTGCCAGCAGGGGCGGGACAGGGCTTGCACCCCTCCACTTT.

This clone is medium-sized by share. V gene TRBV19 combines with J gene TRBJ1-5, with TRBD1 identical over 7 bases. Per the germline V gene, CDR1 is LNHDA and CDR2 is SQIVND (reference sequence). The CDR3 loop spans 13 amino acids. The junction had 7 bases not matched to a gene; V was cut back by 9 bases and J by 5 bases. CDR3 residues: CASSRGRDQPQHF. The CDR3 nucleotides are TGTGCCAGCTCTAGGGGGCGTGATCAGCCCCAGCATTTT.

V and J are TRBV13 and TRBJ1-1; TRBD1 is a possible D gene (5 bases). Trimming stripped 6 bases from V and 6 bases from J, with 11 bases between. The CDR3 sequence is 12 residues long. Germline loops: CDR1 PRHDT, CDR2 FYEKMQ (reference sequence). DNA of the CDR3: TGTGCCAGCAGGTTGGGGCAGCCTGAAGCTTTCTTT. It encodes CASRLGQPEAFF.

This chain links TRBV25-1 with TRBJ2-7, with D possibly TRBD2 on 6 matching bases. Germline lookup yields CDR1 MGHDK and CDR2 SYGVNS. Trimming cost V 1 base and J 4 bases, with 14 bases left between them. The CDR3 length is 15 residues. CDR3 sequence reads: CASSELAGGSYEQYF. CDR3 sequence (DNA): TGTGCCAGCAGTGAATTAGCCGGAGGGTCTTACGAGCAGTACTTC.

The genes are TRBV28 and TRBJ1-2, with 8 bases matching TRBD1. Germline lookup yields CDR1 MDHEN and CDR2 SYDVKM. The trim removed 2 bases at V and 7 bases at J, leaving 12 bases unmatched. There are 16 residues in the CDR3. Here the CDR3 DNA reads TGTGCCAGCAGTTTAAATGGCCCCCAGGGGGCGGCTGGCTACACCTTC. This gives the protein CASSLNGPQGAAGYTF.

This clone was observed a few times. V gene TRBV15 combines with J gene TRBJ2-1; 10 bases match TRBD2. The V segment lost 3 bases and the J segment 7 bases; nucleotides outside the gene matches: 9. This CDR3 comprises 16 residues. In germline, CDR1 is LNHNV, CDR2 YYDKDF (reference sequence). The CDR3 nucleotides read TGTGCCACCAGCAGTCCCCTTAGCGGGGGGCAGAATGAGCAGTTCTTC. This codes for CATSSPLSGGQNEQFF. Full variable domain (outside the CDR3, taken from reference TRBV15 and TRBJ2-1): DAMVIQNPRYQVTQFGKPVTLSCSQTLNHNVMYWYQQKSSQAPKLLFHYYDKDFNNEADTPDNFQSRRPNTSFCFLDIRSPGLGDTAMYLCATSSPLSGGQNEQFFGPGTRLTVL.

The chain carries TRBV5-1 and TRBJ2-5, with D perhaps matching TRBD2 (6 bases). Germline V gives CDR1 SGHRS, CDR2 YFSETQ. The CDR3 extends over 14 amino acids. With 4 bases removed from V and 5 bases from J, the gap between germline ends came to 15 bases. The CDR3 spells CASSADSGGETQYF. The CDR3 nucleotides are TGCGCCAGCAGCGCCGACAGTGGGGGGGAGACCCAGTACTTC. The complete variable domain, with remaining parts taken from reference TRBV5-1 and TRBJ2-5, reads KAGVTQTPRYLIKTRGQQVTLSCSPISGHRSVSWYQQTPGQGLQFLFEYFSETQRNKGNFPGRFSGRQFSNSRSEMNVSTLELGDSALYLCASSADSGGETQYFGPGTRLLVL.

The rearrangement uses TRBV11-2 and TRBJ1-1, with TRBD1 matching 11 bases. CDR1 is SGHAT and CDR2 is FQNNGV in the germline V gene. With 6 bases clipped from V and 5 bases from J, the junction kept 2 bases outside the gene matches. The CDR3 loop spans 13 amino acids. The CDR3 coding sequence is TGTGCCAGCAGGGGACAGGGGGGAACTGAAGCTTTCTTT. It codes for CASRGQGGTEAFF.

V is TRBV2 and J is TRBJ1-2, with D possibly TRBD1 on 6 matching bases. V was pared by 3 bases and J by 2 bases, with 10 bases between. The germline V gene has CDR1 SNHLY and CDR2 FYNNEI. The CDR3 sequence is 14 residues long. CDR3 amino acids: CASSEEQGNYGYTF. The CDR3 DNA follows: TGTGCCAGCAGTGAGGAACAGGGCAACTATGGCTACACCTTC.

As DNA, the CDR3 is TGTGCCAGTGGGACAGGGCGGTATAGCAATCAGCCCCAGCATTTT. Amino acids: CASGTGRYSNQPQHF. The chain links TRBV19 to TRBJ1-5, with 9 positions matching TRBD1. CDR1 LNHDA and CDR2 SQIVND come from the germline V gene (reference sequence). V was clipped by 8 bases and J by 0 bases; unmatched bases: 5. This CDR3 region has 15 residues.

The chain has TRBV11-2 and TRBJ1-5; 8 nucleotides align to TRBD1. From germline, CDR1 is SGHAT and CDR2 FQNNGV. The CDR3 has 17 residues. The V and J ends lost 1 base and 6 bases, in that order; junction bases with no gene match: 11. CDR3 bases: TGTGCCAGCAGCTTAGGCAGGGGAGACAGGGGAGCTCAGCCCCAGCATTTT. Protein sequence: CASSLGRGDRGAQPQHF.

The chain has TRBV10-2 and TRBJ1-4, with D perhaps matching TRBD1 (6 bases). V lost 3 bases, J lost 5 bases, and 10 bases lay in between. Germline-derived CDR1 and CDR2 are WSHSY and SAAADI. The CDR3 has 14 amino acids. The CDR3 sequence is CASSDWGGNEKLFF. The DNA for the CDR3 is TGCGCCAGCAGTGATTGGGGGGGCAATGAAAAACTGTTTTTT.